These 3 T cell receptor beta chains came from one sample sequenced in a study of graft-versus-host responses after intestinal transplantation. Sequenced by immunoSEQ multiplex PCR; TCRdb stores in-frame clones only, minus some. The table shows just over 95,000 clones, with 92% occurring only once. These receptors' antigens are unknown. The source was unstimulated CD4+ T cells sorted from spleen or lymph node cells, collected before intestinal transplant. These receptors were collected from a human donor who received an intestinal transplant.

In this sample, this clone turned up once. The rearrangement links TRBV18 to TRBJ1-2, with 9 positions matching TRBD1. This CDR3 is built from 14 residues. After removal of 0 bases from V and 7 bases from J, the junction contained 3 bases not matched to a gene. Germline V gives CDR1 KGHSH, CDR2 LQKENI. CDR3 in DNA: TGTGCCAGCTCACCACCGCGGGACAGGGCTGGCTACACCTTC. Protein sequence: CASSPPRDRAGYTF.

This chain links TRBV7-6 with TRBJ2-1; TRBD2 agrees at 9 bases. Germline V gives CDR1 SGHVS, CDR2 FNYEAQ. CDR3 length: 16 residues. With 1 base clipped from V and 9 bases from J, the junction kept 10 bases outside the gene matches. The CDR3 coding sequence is TGTGCCAGCAGCTTAGGGGGCGGGAGGGCCATCGGTGAGCAGTTCTTC. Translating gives CASSLGGGRAIGEQFF.

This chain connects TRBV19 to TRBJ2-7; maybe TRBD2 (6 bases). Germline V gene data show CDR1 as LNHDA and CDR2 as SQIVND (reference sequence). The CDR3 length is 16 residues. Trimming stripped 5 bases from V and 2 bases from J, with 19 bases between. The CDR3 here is CASSFRAGRPTYEQYF. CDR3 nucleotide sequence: TGTGCCAGTAGTTTCCGAGCGGGCAGACCCACCTACGAGCAGTACTTC.